Each of the 22 T cell receptor beta chains below was sequenced from the same sample in a study of blood T cell repertoires in COVID-19 (TCRdb year 2020). Library preparation was by the immunoSEQ multiplex PCR assay. TCRdb provides this immuneACCESS table in a form limited to in-frame rearrangements. Some clones are lacking; in checked studies, under half of them reflect an unresolved V gene, and why the rest are absent is not known. Across this sample there are 300,000 to 500,000 clones, with 88% seen only once. 2% to 2.5% of the sample rests with the top ten. The source material was PBMCs or T cells enriched from blood (not recorded which). Receptors were obtained from a woman aged 40 to 50 with acute COVID-19.

The chain links TRBV19 to TRBJ1-4, with D unresolved. The CDR3 consists of 14 residues. V was shortened by 5 bases and J by 7 bases, with 14 bases between the two germline ends. Per the germline V gene, CDR1 is LNHDA and CDR2 is SQIVND (reference sequence). The CDR3 loop reads CASSPRTDSEKLFF. The CDR3 DNA sequence: TGTGCCAGTAGTCCCAGGACTGACTCTGAAAAACTGTTTTTT.

This clone was counted a single time. The V gene is TRBV6-5, the J gene TRBJ2-1; possibly TRBD2 for D (6 bases). The CDR3 is 16 amino acids. CDR1 is MNHEY, CDR2 SVGAGI, per germline. V dropped 2 bases and J dropped 5 bases, with 16 bases sitting between them. The CDR3 spells CASSYTRDFFDNEQFF. As DNA, the CDR3 is TGTGCCAGCAGTTACACCAGGGACTTCTTTGACAATGAGCAGTTCTTC.

The rearrangement uses TRBV18 and TRBJ1-3, with TRBD1 identical over 7 bases. With V trimmed by 6 bases and J by 10 bases, 12 bases remained unmatched. Germline V gene sequence: CDR1 KGHSH, CDR2 LQKENI. The CDR3 is made up of 14 amino acids. As DNA, the CDR3 is TGTGCCAGCTCCCCGGGACAGAGGGAAACAACCATATATTTT. Encoded protein: CASSPGQRETTIYF.

This clone is a singleton in its sample. CDR3 sequence reads: CASSGLTGWAFF. DNA of the CDR3: TGTGCCAGCAGTGGCCTCACAGGGTGGGCTTTCTTT. The chain carries TRBV12-3 or TRBV12-4 and TRBJ1-1; TRBD1 is a possible D gene (6 bases). CDR3 size: 12 residues. Between the trimmed V and J ends, which lost 5 bases and 11 bases, there was a span of 15 bases.

Concerning this clone itself: Other DNA variants within this sample encode the same CDR3. J is TRBJ1-1 and V is TRBV9; D not resolved. Germline CDR1 SGDLS, CDR2 YYNGEE. The V end was cut by 2 bases, the J end by 2 bases, with 7 bases between. The CDR3 contains 13 residues. This CDR3 reads CASSVTGNTEAFF. The DNA for the CDR3 is TGTGCCAGCAGCGTCACGGGAAACACTGAAGCTTTCTTT.

The rearrangement uses TRBV7-6 and TRBJ1-6; the D is unclear. The CDR3 totals 15 residues. V shed 0 bases and J shed 5 bases, with 8 bases lying between them. Looked up from germline, CDR1 is SGHVS and CDR2 is FNYEAQ. DNA of the CDR3: TGTGCCAGCAGCTTAGCGGCTACTAATAATTCACCCCTCCACTTT. Amino acid sequence: CASSLAATNNSPLHF.

This chain joins TRBV7-2 and TRBJ1-5; 7 bases agree with TRBD1. The germline V gene has CDR1 SGHTA and CDR2 FQGNSA. The CDR3 runs 14 residues. Trimming cost V 1 base and J 7 bases; bases outside gene matches: 4. This chain's CDR3 is CASSLGAGGQPQHF. CDR3 sequence (DNA): TGTGCCAGCAGCTTAGGGGCAGGGGGGCAGCCCCAGCATTTT.

The rearrangement joins TRBV25-1 to TRBJ1-3; D remains unclear. Germline values: CDR1 MGHDK, CDR2 SYGVNS. Trimming shortened V by 3 bases and J by 5 bases, and 5 bases separated the two germline ends. This CDR3 contains 12 residues. The DNA for the CDR3 is TGTGCCAGCAGTGACCGTAGAAACACCATATATTTT. Translating gives CASSDRRNTIYF.

The rearrangement uses TRBV24-1 and TRBJ1-1, with 9 bases lining up with TRBD1. V dropped 4 bases and J dropped 2; count of bases not matched to a gene: 4. Germline loops: CDR1 KGHDR, CDR2 SFDVKD. The CDR3 length is 15 residues. The CDR3 nucleotides read TGTGCCACCAGTGAGCAGGACAGGGGTAACACTGAAGCTTTCTTT. Protein product: CATSEQDRGNTEAFF.

This chain connects TRBV4-1 to TRBJ2-6, with D uncertain. Trimming took 0 bases from V and 0 from J, leaving 9 bases between them. Looked up from germline, CDR1 is MGHRA and CDR2 is YSYEKL. The CDR3 has 17 residues. For the CDR3, the DNA is TGCGCCAGCAGCCAAGAATGGGCTCACTCTGGGGCCAACGTCCTGACTTTC. It yields the protein CASSQEWAHSGANVLTF.

This chain joins TRBV18 and TRBJ1-3, with 7 bases identical to TRBD1. Germline CDR1 and CDR2: KGHSH and LQKENI. The CDR3 sequence is 15 residues long. The junction had 6 bases not matched to a gene; V was cut back by 4 bases and J by 3 bases. The CDR3 DNA is TGTGCCAGCTCACGTATGACAGGGCTTGGAAACACCATATATTTT. Translated: CASSRMTGLGNTIYF.

DNA for the CDR3: TGTGCCAGCAGCCCAACCGGGGGGGTTGTCAATGAGCAGTTCTTC. Translated: CASSPTGGVVNEQFF. This chain links TRBV5-4 with TRBJ2-1; 8 nucleotides align to TRBD2. Unmatched junction bases numbered 9, after V lost 4 bases and J lost 6 bases. CDR1 SGHNT and CDR2 YYREEE come from the germline V gene (reference sequence). The CDR3 consists of 15 residues.

The chain combines TRBV27 with TRBJ2-7; TRBD2 matches at 7 bases. The germline V gene has CDR1 MNHEY and CDR2 SMNVEV (reference sequence). V lost 5 bases to trimming and J lost 2 bases; unmatched junction nucleotides: 3. CDR3 length: 13 amino acids. CDR3 in amino acids: CASSPSGTYEQYF. The CDR3 coding sequence is TGTGCCAGCAGTCCAAGCGGGACCTACGAGCAGTACTTC.

This chain links TRBV12-3 or TRBV12-4 with TRBJ2-4; possible D gene TRBD1, 5 bases. Trimming removed 4 bases from V and 4 bases from J, with 8 bases in between. The CDR3 runs 13 residues. DNA for the CDR3: TGTGCCAGCAGTTCGGACACTAAAAACATTCAGTACTTC. This sequence encodes CASSSDTKNIQYF.

The J gene is TRBJ2-2, the V gene TRBV6-1; 9 positions match TRBD2. V shed 3 bases and J 8 bases; nucleotides not matched to a gene: 19. CDR1 is MNHNS and CDR2 is SASEGT in the germline V gene. The CDR3 spans 19 residues. CDR3 coding DNA: TGTGCCAGCAGTGATGCCGGGCGTGCGAGCGGGGGGAGTAGAGGGGAGCTGTTTTTT. It codes for CASSDAGRASGGSRGELFF.

The chain employs TRBV10-3 and TRBJ1-6, with TRBD1 matching over 9 bases. This CDR3 has 15 amino acids. CDR1 is ENHRY and CDR2 is SYGVKD in the germline V gene. The V segment lost 2 bases and the J segment 9 bases; nucleotides outside the gene matches: 5. The CDR3 is CAISEEGQGGSPLHF. In DNA, the CDR3 is TGTGCCATCAGTGAGGAGGGACAGGGAGGTTCACCCCTCCACTTT.

J is TRBJ2-3 and V is TRBV28; TRBD2 matches at 10 bases. Trimming at V came to 6 bases and at J to 5 bases, leaving 5 bases not matched to a gene. The CDR3 is 14 residues long. CDR1 MDHEN and CDR2 SYDVKM come from the germline V gene. The CDR3 loop is CASRSGGAGDTQYF. Written as DNA, the CDR3 is TGTGCCAGCAGGAGCGGGGGGGCGGGAGATACGCAGTATTTT.

About this clone itself: The same CDR3 can be traced to other DNA sequences in this sample. The V and J genes are TRBV19 and TRBJ1-5; 10 bases are shared with TRBD1. This CDR3 region has 14 residues. J was trimmed by 4 bases and V by 6 bases; bases with no gene match: 3. Germline V gene data show CDR1 as LNHDA and CDR2 as SQIVND (reference sequence). This CDR3 is CASRDRGSNQPQHF. CDR3 in DNA: TGTGCCAGTAGGGACAGGGGGTCAAATCAGCCCCAGCATTTT.

This chain connects TRBV5-1 to TRBJ1-6; 9 bases line up with TRBD1. This CDR3 contains 15 residues. Germline CDR1 SGHRS, CDR2 YFSETQ. With 0 bases clipped from V and 5 bases from J, the junction kept 0 bases outside the gene matches. The DNA for the CDR3 is TGCGCCAGCAGCTTGGGGACAGGGGATAATTCACCCCTCCACTTT. Protein: CASSLGTGDNSPLHF.

The J gene is TRBJ1-1, the V gene TRBV5-5; a possible D gene is TRBD1 (5 bases). Germline V lookup: CDR1 SGHKS, CDR2 YYEKEE (reference sequence). This CDR3 comprises 15 residues. V was shortened by 0 bases and J by 5 bases, with 14 bases between the two germline ends. This chain's CDR3 is CASSLEAGGGTEAFF. CDR3 nucleotides: TGTGCCAGCAGCTTGGAGGCCGGCGGGGGGACTGAAGCTTTCTTT. Full variable domain (outside the CDR3, taken from reference TRBV5-5 and TRBJ1-1): DAGVTQSPTHLIKTRGQQVTLRCSPISGHKSVSWYQQVLGQGPQFIFQYYEKEERGRGNFPDRFSARQFPNYSSELNVNALLLGDSALYLCASSLEAGGGTEAFFGQGTRLTVV.

This chain joins TRBV5-1 and TRBJ1-6; maybe TRBD1 (6 bases). There are 16 residues in the CDR3. The germline V gene has CDR1 SGHRS and CDR2 YFSETQ. V dropped 0 bases and J dropped 8 bases, with 15 bases sitting between them. The CDR3 nucleotides read TGCGCCAGCAGCTTGGCTGGGCCGGGGGGCGATTCACCCCTCCACTTT. Translating it yields CASSLAGPGGDSPLHF.

The chain combines TRBV7-2 with TRBJ1-6; D not certain. Trimming cost V 5 bases and J 6 bases, with 14 bases left between them. Germline-derived CDR1 and CDR2 are SGHTA and FQGNSA. The CDR3 spans 15 residues. Here the CDR3 reads CASSRHKAGNSPLHF. The CDR3 DNA reads TGTGCCAGCAGCAGACATAAGGCGGGTAATTCACCCCTCCACTTT. The full variable domain, its missing parts supplied by reference TRBV7-2 and TRBJ1-6, is GAGVSQSPSNKVTEKGKDVELRCDPISGHTALYWYRQSLGQGLEFLIYFQGNSAPDKSGLPSDRFSAERTGGSVSTLTIQRTQQEDSAVYLCASSRHKAGNSPLHFGNGTRLTVT.